Below, one T cell receptor beta chain is given with its context. The antigen is unknown. This record belongs to a study of siplizumab effects on memory and regulatory T cells. The study's findings and limits: Mapping to unstimulated subsets was achieved for only a minor fraction of alloreactive clones. Memory T cells appeared less diverse than naive cells, which seemed to contribute substantially to alloresponse.

The CDR3 length is 16 residues. V lost 0 bases to trimming and J lost 10 bases, with 16 bases between them. Germline V gene sequence: CDR1 MNHEY, CDR2 SMNVEV (reference sequence). TCR templates numbering 90,000 to 100,000 were assayed per sample. The assay was immunoSEQ multiplex PCR, and TCRdb's table has in-frame clones only and misses some. The sample carries around 100,000 clones, approximately 92% recorded once. The sequence was obtained from a human donor in good health. Sequenced input: CD4+ T cells sorted from blood. The chain has TRBV27 and TRBJ1-6, with D possibly TRBD1 on 5 matching bases. CDR3 in amino acids: CASSLSPGPVRSPLHF. The CDR3 bases are TGTGCCAGCAGTTTATCGCCAGGGCCCGTTCGGTCACCCCTCCACTTT.